The 3 T cell receptor beta chains listed next were all sequenced from one sample in a study of Ad26.COV2.S vaccination and SARS-CoV-2 variants. Clones were sequenced by immunoSEQ multiplex PCR, and TCRdb holds only the in-frame ones, with some missing. The sample consists of about 350,000 clones, 80% to 90% of them appearing once. The treatment is: approximately 18 received Ad26.COV2.S at low or high dose, single or two shots; 5 received placebo; per-sample allocation not given. Specimens were obtained on day 63 following the first vaccine or placebo injection. Specimen: peripheral blood, collected in a trial of Ad26.COV2.S vaccine versus placebo. The receptors come from a person between 18 and 65 years old who received the Ad26.COV2.S COVID-19 vaccine or a placebo.

The J gene is TRBJ2-2, the V gene TRBV9; the D gene is possibly TRBD1 (5 bases). The ends were cut back, 0 bases at V and 1 base at J, with 13 bases in the middle. The CDR3 spans 17 residues. Per the germline V gene, CDR1 is SGDLS and CDR2 is YYNGEE. The CDR3 DNA is TGTGCCAGCAGCGTAGATTACCTGACAGAGAACACCGGGGAGCTGTTTTTT. Protein product: CASSVDYLTENTGELFF. Full variable domain (rest looked up from reference TRBV9 and TRBJ2-2): DSGVTQTPKHLITATGQRVTLRCSPRSGDLSVYWYQQSLDQGLQFLIQYYNGEERAKGNILERFSAQQFPDLHSELNLSSLELGDSALYFCASSVDYLTENTGELFFGEGSRLTVL.

A few counts support this clone. This chain joins TRBV30 and TRBJ2-1; tentative D call: TRBD2 (5 bases). The CDR3 is 15 residues long. The V end lost 3 bases, the J end lost 0 bases, and 12 bases lay between the germline ends. CDR1 is GTSNPN and CDR2 is SVGIG in the germline V gene (reference sequence). CDR3 sequence: CAWSSGLDSYNEQFF. For the CDR3, the DNA is TGTGCCTGGAGCAGTGGACTTGACTCCTACAATGAGCAGTTCTTC.

This chain joins TRBV11-3 and TRBJ2-1; 11 bases are a match to TRBD2. The germline gives CDR1 SGHNT, CDR2 YENEEA. V was clipped by 4 bases and J by 3 bases; unmatched bases: 2. The CDR3 is 15 residues long. The CDR3 spells CASSSGLADYNEQFF. The CDR3 DNA is TGTGCCAGCAGCTCGGGACTAGCGGACTACAATGAGCAGTTCTTC.